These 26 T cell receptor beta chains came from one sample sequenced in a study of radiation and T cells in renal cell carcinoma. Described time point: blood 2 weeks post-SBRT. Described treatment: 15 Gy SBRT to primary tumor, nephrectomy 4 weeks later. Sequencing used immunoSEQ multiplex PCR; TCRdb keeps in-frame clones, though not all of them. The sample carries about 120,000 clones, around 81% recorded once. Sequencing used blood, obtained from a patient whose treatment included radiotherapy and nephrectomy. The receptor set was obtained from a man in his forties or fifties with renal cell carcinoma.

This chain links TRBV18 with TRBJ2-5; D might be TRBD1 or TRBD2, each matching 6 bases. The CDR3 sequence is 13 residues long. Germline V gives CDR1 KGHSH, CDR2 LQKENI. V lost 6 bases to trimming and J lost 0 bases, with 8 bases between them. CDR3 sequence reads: CASSRDNQETQYF. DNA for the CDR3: TGTGCCAGCTCGCGGGACAACCAAGAGACCCAGTACTTC.

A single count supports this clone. CDR3 residues: CASSSTGPPGSPLHF. Here the CDR3 DNA reads TGCGCCAGCAGCTCCACCGGCCCCCCGGGGTCACCCCTCCACTTT. The V call is TRBV5-1, the J call TRBJ1-6, with D uncertain. The V and J ends lost 3 bases and 10 bases respectively, with 17 bases between them. The CDR3 runs to 15 residues. In germline, CDR1 is SGHRS, CDR2 YFSETQ.

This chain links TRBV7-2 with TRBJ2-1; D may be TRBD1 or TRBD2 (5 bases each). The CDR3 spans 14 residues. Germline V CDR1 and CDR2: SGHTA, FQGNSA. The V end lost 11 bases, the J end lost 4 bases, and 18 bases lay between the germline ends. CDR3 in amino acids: CAASGGRGYNEQFF. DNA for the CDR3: TGTGCCGCCAGTGGGGGTCGGGGTTACAATGAGCAGTTCTTC.

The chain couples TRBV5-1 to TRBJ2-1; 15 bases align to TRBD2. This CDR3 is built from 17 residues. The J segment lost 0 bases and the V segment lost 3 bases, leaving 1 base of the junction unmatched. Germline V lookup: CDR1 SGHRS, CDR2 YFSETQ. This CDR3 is CASSSGLAGGSYNEQFF. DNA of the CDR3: TGCGCCAGCAGCTCGGGACTAGCGGGAGGCTCCTACAATGAGCAGTTCTTC.

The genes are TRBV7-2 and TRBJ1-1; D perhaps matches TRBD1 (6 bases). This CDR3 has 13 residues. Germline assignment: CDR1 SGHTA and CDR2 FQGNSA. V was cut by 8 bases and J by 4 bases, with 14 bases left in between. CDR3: CASGTQQGTEAFF. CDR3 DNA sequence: TGTGCCAGCGGGACTCAACAGGGCACTGAAGCTTTCTTT. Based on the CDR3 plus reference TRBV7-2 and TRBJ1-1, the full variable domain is GAGVSQSPSNKVTEKGKDVELRCDPISGHTALYWYRQSLGQGLEFLIYFQGNSAPDKSGLPSDRFSAERTGGSVSTLTIQRTQQEDSAVYLCASGTQQGTEAFFGQGTRLTVV.

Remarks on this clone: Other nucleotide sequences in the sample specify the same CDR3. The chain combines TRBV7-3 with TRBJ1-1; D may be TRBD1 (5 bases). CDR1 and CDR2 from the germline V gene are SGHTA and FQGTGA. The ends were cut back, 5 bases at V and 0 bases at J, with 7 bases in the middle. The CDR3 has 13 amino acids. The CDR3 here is CASSLTVNTEAFF. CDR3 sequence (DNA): TGTGCCAGCAGCCTGACAGTGAACACTGAAGCTTTCTTT.

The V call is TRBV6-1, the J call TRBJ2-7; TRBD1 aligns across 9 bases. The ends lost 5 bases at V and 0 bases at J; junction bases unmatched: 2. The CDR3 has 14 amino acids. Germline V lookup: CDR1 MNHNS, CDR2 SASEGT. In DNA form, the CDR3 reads TGTGCCAGCAGTCGACAGGGGGGCTCCTACGAGCAGTACTTC. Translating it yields CASSRQGGSYEQYF.

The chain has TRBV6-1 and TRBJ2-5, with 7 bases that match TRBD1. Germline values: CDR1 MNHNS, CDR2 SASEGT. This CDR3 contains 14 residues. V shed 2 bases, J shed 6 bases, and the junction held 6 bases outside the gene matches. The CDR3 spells CASSELQGPQTQYF. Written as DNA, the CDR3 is TGTGCCAGCAGTGAACTACAGGGGCCCCAGACCCAGTACTTC.

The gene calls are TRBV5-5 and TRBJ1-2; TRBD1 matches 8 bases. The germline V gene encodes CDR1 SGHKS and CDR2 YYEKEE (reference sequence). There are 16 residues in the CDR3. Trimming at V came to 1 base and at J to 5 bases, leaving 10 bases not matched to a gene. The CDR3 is CASSLYPDRVSYGYTF. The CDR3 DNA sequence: TGTGCCAGCAGCTTGTACCCGGACAGGGTTAGTTATGGCTACACCTTC.

The CDR3 DNA reads TGCGCCAGCAAATTTGGACCACAAGAGACCCAGTACTTC. Its protein product is CASKFGPQETQYF. The chain has TRBV5-1 and TRBJ2-5; D not resolved. Germline assignment: CDR1 SGHRS and CDR2 YFSETQ. The V end lost 6 bases, the J end lost 2 bases, and 11 bases lay between the germline ends. This CDR3 comprises 13 residues.

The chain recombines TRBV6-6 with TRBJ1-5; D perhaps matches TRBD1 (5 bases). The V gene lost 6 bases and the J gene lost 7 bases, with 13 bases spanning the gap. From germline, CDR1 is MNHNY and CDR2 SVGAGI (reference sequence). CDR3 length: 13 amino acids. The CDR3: CASSGGLKQPQHF. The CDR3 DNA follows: TGTGCCAGCAGCGGGGGTTTAAAGCAGCCCCAGCATTTT.

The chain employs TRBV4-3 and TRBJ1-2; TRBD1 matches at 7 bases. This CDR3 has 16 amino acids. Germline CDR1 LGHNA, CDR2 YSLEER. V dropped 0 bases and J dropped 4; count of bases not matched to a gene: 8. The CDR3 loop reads CASSQESWTGSYGYTF. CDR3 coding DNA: TGCGCCAGCAGCCAAGAAAGCTGGACAGGTTCCTATGGCTACACCTTC.

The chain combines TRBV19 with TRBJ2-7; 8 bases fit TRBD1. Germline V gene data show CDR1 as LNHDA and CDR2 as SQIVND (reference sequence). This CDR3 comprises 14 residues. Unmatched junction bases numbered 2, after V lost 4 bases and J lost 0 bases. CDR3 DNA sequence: TGTGCCAGTAGTAGGGACAGGAGCTCCTACGAGCAGTACTTC. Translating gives CASSRDRSSYEQYF.

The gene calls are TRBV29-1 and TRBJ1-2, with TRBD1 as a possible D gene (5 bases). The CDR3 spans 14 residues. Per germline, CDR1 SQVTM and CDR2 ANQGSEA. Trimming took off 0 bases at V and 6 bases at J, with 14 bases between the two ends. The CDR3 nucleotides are TGCAGCGTTGAAGATCAGGGAGGGAGACATGGCTACACCTTC. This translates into CSVEDQGGRHGYTF.

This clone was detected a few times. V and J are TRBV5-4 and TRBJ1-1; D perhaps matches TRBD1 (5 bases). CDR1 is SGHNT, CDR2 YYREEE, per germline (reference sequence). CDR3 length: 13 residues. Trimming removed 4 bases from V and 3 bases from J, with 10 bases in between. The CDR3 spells CASSHDSDTEAFF. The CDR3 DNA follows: TGTGCCAGCAGCCACGACAGCGACACTGAAGCTTTCTTT.

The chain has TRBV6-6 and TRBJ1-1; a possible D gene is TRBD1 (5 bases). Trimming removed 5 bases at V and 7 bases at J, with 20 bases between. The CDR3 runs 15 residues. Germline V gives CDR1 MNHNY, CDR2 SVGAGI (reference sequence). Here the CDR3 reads CASSRGTGTGGEAFF. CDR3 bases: TGTGCCAGCAGTCGAGGAACCGGGACGGGGGGTGAAGCTTTCTTT.

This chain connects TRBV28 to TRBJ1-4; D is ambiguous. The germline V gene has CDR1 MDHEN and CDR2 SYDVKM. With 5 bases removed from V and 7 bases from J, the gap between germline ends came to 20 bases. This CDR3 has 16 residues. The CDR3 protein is CASSRLGRAQSEKLFF. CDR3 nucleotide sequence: TGTGCCAGCAGTCGTCTGGGGAGGGCCCAAAGTGAAAAACTGTTTTTT. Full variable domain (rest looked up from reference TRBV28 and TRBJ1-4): DVKVTQSSRYLVKRTGEKVFLECVQDMDHENMFWYRQDPGLGLRLIYFSYDVKMKEKGDIPEGYSVSREKKERFSLILESASTNQTSMYLCASSRLGRAQSEKLFFGSGTQLSVL.

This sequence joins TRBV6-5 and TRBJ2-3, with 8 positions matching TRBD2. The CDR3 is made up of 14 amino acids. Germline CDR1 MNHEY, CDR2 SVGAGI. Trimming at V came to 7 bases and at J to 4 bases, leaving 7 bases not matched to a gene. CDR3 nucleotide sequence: TGTGCCAGCAACGGGAGGGCCTCCCCAGATACGCAGTATTTT. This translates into CASNGRASPDTQYF.

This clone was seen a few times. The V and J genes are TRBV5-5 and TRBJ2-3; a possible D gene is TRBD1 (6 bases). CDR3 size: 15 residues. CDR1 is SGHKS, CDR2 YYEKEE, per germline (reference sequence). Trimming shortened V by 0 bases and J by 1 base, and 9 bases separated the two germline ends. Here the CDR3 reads CASSLVSGGTDTQYF. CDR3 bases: TGTGCCAGCAGCTTGGTCTCAGGGGGCACAGATACGCAGTATTTT. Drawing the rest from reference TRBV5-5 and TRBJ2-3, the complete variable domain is DAGVTQSPTHLIKTRGQQVTLRCSPISGHKSVSWYQQVLGQGPQFIFQYYEKEERGRGNFPDRFSARQFPNYSSELNVNALLLGDSALYLCASSLVSGGTDTQYFGPGTRLTVL.

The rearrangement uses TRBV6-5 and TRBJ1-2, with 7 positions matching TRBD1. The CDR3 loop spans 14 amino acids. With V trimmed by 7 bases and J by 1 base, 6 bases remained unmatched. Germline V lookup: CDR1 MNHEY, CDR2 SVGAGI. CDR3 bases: TGTGCCAGCAACCCAACAGGGGATAACTATGGCTACACCTTC. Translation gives CASNPTGDNYGYTF.

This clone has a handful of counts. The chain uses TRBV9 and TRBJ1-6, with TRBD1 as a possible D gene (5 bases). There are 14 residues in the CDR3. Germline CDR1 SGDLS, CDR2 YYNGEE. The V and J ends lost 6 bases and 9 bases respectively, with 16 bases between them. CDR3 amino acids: CASTSRDEASPLHF. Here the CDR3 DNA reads TGTGCCAGCACGTCGAGGGACGAGGCTTCACCCCTCCACTTT. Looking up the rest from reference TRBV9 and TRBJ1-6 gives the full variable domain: DSGVTQTPKHLITATGQRVTLRCSPRSGDLSVYWYQQSLDQGLQFLIQYYNGEERAKGNILERFSAQQFPDLHSELNLSSLELGDSALYFCASTSRDEASPLHFGNGTRLTVT.

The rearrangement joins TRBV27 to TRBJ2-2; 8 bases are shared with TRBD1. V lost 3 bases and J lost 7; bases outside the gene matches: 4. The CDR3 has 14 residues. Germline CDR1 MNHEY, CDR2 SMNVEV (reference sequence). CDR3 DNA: TGTGCCAGCAGTTTCGACAGGGGAATCGGGGAGCTGTTTTTT. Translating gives CASSFDRGIGELFF.

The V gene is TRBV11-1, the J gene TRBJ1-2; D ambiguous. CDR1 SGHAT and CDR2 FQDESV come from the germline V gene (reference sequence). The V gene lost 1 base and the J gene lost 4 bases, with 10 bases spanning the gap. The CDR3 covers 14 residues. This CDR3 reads CASSLEAGPYGYTF. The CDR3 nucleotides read TGTGCCAGCAGCTTAGAGGCAGGACCCTATGGCTACACCTTC.

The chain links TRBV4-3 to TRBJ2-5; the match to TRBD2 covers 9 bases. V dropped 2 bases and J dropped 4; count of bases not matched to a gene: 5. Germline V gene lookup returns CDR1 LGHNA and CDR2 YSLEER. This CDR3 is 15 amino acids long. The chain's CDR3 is CASSQQMGLAETQYF. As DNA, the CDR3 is TGCGCCAGCAGCCAACAAATGGGACTAGCAGAGACCCAGTACTTC.

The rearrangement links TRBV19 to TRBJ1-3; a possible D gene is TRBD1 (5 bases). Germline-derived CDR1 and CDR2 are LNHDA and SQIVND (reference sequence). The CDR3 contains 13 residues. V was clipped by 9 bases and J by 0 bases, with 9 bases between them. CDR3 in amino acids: CASAQGSGNTIYF. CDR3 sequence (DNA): TGTGCCAGCGCGCAGGGCTCTGGAAACACCATATATTTT. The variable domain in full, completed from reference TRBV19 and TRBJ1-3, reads DGGITQSPKYLFRKEGQNVTLSCEQNLNHDAMYWYRQDPGQGLRLIYYSQIVNDFQKGDIAEGYSVSREKKESFPLTVTSAQKNPTAFYLCASAQGSGNTIYFGEGSWLTVV.

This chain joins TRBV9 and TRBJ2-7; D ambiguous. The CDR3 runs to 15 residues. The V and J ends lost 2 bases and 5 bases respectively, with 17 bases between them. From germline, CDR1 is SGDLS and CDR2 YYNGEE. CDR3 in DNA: TGTGCCAGCAGCGTTTGTAGGCTTATTGGGGACGAGCAGTACTTC. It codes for CASSVCRLIGDEQYF.